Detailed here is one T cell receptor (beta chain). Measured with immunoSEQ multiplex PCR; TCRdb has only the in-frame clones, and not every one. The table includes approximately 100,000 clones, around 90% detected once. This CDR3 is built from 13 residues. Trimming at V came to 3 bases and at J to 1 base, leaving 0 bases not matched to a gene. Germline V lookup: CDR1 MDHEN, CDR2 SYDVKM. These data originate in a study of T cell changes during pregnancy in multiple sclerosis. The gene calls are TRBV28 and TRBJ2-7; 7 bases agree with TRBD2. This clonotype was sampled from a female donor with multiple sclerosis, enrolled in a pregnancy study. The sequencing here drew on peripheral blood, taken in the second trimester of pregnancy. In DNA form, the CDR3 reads TGTGCCAGCAGTTTGGGAGGGTCCTACGAGCAGTACTTC. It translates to CASSLGGSYEQYF.